This T cell receptor beta chain is from a study of somatic mutations in cytotoxic T cells in rheumatoid arthritis. This clone was seen a few times. Germline loops: CDR1 LGHNA, CDR2 YNFKEQ. V was cut by 0 bases and J by 1 base, with 10 bases left in between. The length of the CDR3 is 16 residues. Assay: immunoSEQ multiplex PCR; the TCRdb copy retains only in-frame clones and omits some. The sample lists several thousand clones, about three fifths seen once, with 20% to 25% in the top ten. The rearrangement joins TRBV4-2 to TRBJ2-4; perhaps TRBD2 as D (5 bases). The clonotype originates from a woman between 40 and 50 years old in good health. The specimen was CD8+ T cells sorted from blood. The CDR3, as DNA: TGTGCCAGCAGCCAAGAACGTGGCGGGGCCAAAAACATTCAGTACTTC. It yields the protein CASSQERGGAKNIQYF.